This T cell receptor beta chain was captured in a study of blood T cells in healthy people across ages. About this clonotype: Its antigen is currently unknown.

Total RNA, at least 5.5 micrograms per sample, came from PBMCs. Then a second PCR, running about 6 to 12 cycles, was carried out with a sample-barcoded 5' primer and a J-beta primer mix. In TCRdb, the 5' RACE reads were re-called with MiXCR into one record per CDR3 protein. The repertoire has roughly 1,800,000 distinct CDR3 sequences, around 50% of them found once; the top ten carry 2% to 2.5%. General study results and limits: Compared with aged donors, long-lived donors showed fewer expanded clones, suggesting selection.

V gave up 2 bases and J gave up 2 bases, with 13 bases separating them. This CDR3 is 15 amino acids long. CDR1 and CDR2 (germline): SGHTA, FQGNSA. The receptor was derived from a woman aged 40-49 years in good health. The rearrangement joins TRBV7-2 to TRBJ2-7, with unresolved D. Sequenced material: blood. The CDR3 sequence is CASSLQRVTTYEQYF. In nucleotides, the CDR3 is TGTGCCAGCAGCTTACAACGTGTTACTACCTACGAGCAGTACTTC.